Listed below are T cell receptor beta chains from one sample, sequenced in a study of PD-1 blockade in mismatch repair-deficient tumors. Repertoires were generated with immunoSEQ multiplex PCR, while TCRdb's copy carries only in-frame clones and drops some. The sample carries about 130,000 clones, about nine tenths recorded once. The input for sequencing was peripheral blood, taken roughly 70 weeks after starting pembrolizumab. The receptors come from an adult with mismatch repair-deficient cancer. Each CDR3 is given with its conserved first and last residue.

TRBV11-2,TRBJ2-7,CASSWRDRDNEQYF
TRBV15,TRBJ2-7,CATSEDPEQYF
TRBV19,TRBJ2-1,CASSYSRDSYNEQFF
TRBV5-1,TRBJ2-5,CASNSGRSETQYF
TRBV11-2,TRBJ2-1,CASSKGQGPNEQFF
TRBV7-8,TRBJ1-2,CASSFRDNYGYTF
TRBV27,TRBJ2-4,CASSLYPPGRSNIQYF
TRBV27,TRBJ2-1,CASSLGGGSYNEQFF
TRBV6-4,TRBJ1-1,CASQARTETNTEAFF
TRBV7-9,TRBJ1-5,CASSLAGGLQPQHF
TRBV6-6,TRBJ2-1,CASTPSGTAYNEQFF
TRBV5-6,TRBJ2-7,CASSPGQGAYEQYF
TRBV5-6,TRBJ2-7,CASSLILQGSYEQYF
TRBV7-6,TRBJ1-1,CASSLDKTGGLNTEAFF
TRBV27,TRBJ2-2,CASSYGLAGEYRSGELFF
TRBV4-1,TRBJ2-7,CASSKTSSYEQYF
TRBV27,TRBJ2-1,CASSLTSGYNEQFF
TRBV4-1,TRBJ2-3,CASSLTRESADTQYF
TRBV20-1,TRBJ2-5,CSARDTGTQYF
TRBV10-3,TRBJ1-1,CAISETGDTEAFF
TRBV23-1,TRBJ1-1,CARKSSGTPKSVTEAFF
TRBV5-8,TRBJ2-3,CASSFAGESADTQYF
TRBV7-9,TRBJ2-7,CASSPGPSYEQYF
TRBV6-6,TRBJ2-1,CASSPKSGPGGNEQFF
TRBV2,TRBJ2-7,CASQGLQGEQYF
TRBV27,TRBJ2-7,CASRPGPGVVEQYF
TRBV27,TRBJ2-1,CASRPIGMGEWGNEQFF
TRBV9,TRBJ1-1,CASSIAGTVNTEAFF
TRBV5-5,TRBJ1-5,CASSLSPGSNQPQHF
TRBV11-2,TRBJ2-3,CASSSAFTGTSGPTDTQYF
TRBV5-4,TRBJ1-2,CASSLAQKNYGYTF
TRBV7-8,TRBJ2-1,CASSFGLAGVNEQFF